The next 29 T cell receptor beta chains were all read from a single sample in a study of cytomegalovirus exposure and HLA in healthy donors. This PCR relied on a set of 60 Vbeta primers and 13 Jbeta primers. The repertoire was sequenced with immunoSEQ multiplex PCR; TCRdb's copy has only in-frame clones and lacks some. This sample has roughly 170,000 clones; 80% to 85% occur once, and the top ten carry approximately 2%. The sample taken for sequencing was PBMCs. These TCRs come from a woman aged 25 to 39 in good health and CMV-seronegative.

This clone is a singleton in its sample. V and J are TRBV4-3 and TRBJ2-1; D is unresolved. Between the trimmed V and J ends, which lost 0 bases and 6 bases, there was a span of 6 bases. Looked up from germline, CDR1 is LGHNA and CDR2 is YSLEER. The CDR3 has 13 residues. The CDR3 DNA reads as TGCGCCAGCAGCCAAGACTCGGGCAATGAGCAGTTCTTC. Translating it yields CASSQDSGNEQFF.

The rearrangement links TRBV27 to TRBJ2-7, with 8 bases fitting TRBD2. J was trimmed by 0 bases and V by 5 bases; bases with no gene match: 9. Germline V gives CDR1 MNHEY, CDR2 SMNVEV (reference sequence). The CDR3 is made up of 16 amino acids. CDR3 region: CASSPRGAHFSYEQYF. Here the CDR3 DNA reads TGTGCCAGCAGTCCGCGGGGGGCCCACTTCTCCTACGAGCAGTACTTC.

This rearrangement joins TRBV19 to TRBJ2-3; perhaps TRBD2 as D (7 bases). Germline assignment: CDR1 LNHDA and CDR2 SQIVND (reference sequence). Trimming took 7 bases from V and 4 from J, leaving 18 bases between them. This CDR3 region has 15 residues. In DNA form, the CDR3 reads TGTGCCAGTACGAGGGGGGGCCGCCCTGCAGATACGCAGTATTTT. It yields the protein CASTRGGRPADTQYF.

The chain couples TRBV19 to TRBJ2-7; maybe TRBD2 (5 bases). Germline values: CDR1 LNHDA, CDR2 SQIVND (reference sequence). The length of the CDR3 is 14 residues. Trimming took off 2 bases at V and 5 bases at J, with 13 bases between the two ends. In DNA, the CDR3 is TGTGCCAGTAGTATAACCGGGTCGGGGAACGAGCAGTACTTC. The encoded protein is CASSITGSGNEQYF.

The chain carries TRBV27 and TRBJ2-1; D is unresolved. The germline gives CDR1 MNHEY, CDR2 SMNVEV (reference sequence). The CDR3 totals 14 residues. V was clipped by 3 bases and J by 0 bases, with 6 bases between them. The DNA for the CDR3 is TGTGCCAGCAGTTTGTACAGCTCCTACAATGAGCAGTTCTTC. Protein: CASSLYSSYNEQFF.

The table lists this clone with a few counts. V gene TRBV27 combines with J gene TRBJ2-2; a possible D gene is TRBD1 (5 bases). The germline V gene encodes CDR1 MNHEY and CDR2 SMNVEV (reference sequence). V lost 5 bases, J lost 3 bases, and 22 bases lay in between. The CDR3 runs to 18 residues. This chain's CDR3 is CASSPAWQTTDYTGELFF. The CDR3 region has the DNA TGTGCCAGCAGTCCCGCCTGGCAAACGACAGACTACACCGGGGAGCTGTTTTTT.

The rearrangement links TRBV7-9 to TRBJ2-1; D is perhaps TRBD2 (6 bases). CDR1 SEHNR and CDR2 FQNEAQ come from the germline V gene (reference sequence). Trimming shortened V by 5 bases and J by 0 bases, and 23 bases separated the two germline ends. The CDR3 loop spans 19 amino acids. As DNA, the CDR3 is TGTGCCAGCAGCGCACAATGGGAGGCAAGCTCCAGCTCCTACAATGAGCAGTTCTTC. This gives the protein CASSAQWEASSSSYNEQFF.

The chain links TRBV18 to TRBJ2-2, with a tentative D call TRBD1 (7 bases). Germline values: CDR1 KGHSH, CDR2 LQKENI. The germline V and J ends were trimmed by 1 base and 3 bases, with 12 bases remaining between them. The CDR3 is 16 amino acids. This chain's CDR3 is CASSPRARGDTGELFF. Here the CDR3 DNA reads TGTGCCAGCTCACCACGGGCCAGGGGGGACACCGGGGAGCTGTTTTTT.

The chain uses TRBV6-1 and TRBJ2-7; D remains unclear. The germline V and J ends were trimmed by 3 bases and 3 bases, with 15 bases remaining between them. The CDR3 is 15 amino acids. Germline V gene data show CDR1 as MNHNS and CDR2 as SASEGT. CDR3: CASSDYLGSYYEQYF. CDR3 in DNA: TGTGCCAGCAGTGATTATCTGGGCAGCTACTACGAGCAGTACTTC.

The rearrangement links TRBV19 to TRBJ2-7; tentatively, D is TRBD1 (6 bases). Germline CDR1 and CDR2: LNHDA and SQIVND (reference sequence). The length of the CDR3 is 15 residues. Trimming cost V 6 bases and J 4 bases, with 19 bases left between them. The DNA of the CDR3 is TGTGCCAGTAGCACCTCACGGGGAACAGGGTACGAGCAGTACTTC. Protein: CASSTSRGTGYEQYF.

The chain employs TRBV6-6 and TRBJ2-6, with D tentatively TRBD1 (5 bases). This CDR3 is built from 15 residues. The germline V and J ends were trimmed by 6 bases and 0 bases, with 9 bases remaining between them. Looked up from germline, CDR1 is MNHNY and CDR2 is SVGAGI (reference sequence). The chain's CDR3 is CASRQGYSGANVLTF. In DNA form, the CDR3 reads TGTGCCAGCAGGCAGGGTTACTCTGGGGCCAACGTCCTGACTTTC.

This chain links TRBV5-1 with TRBJ1-1, with D tentatively TRBD1 (6 bases). CDR1 SGHRS and CDR2 YFSETQ come from the germline V gene. Trimming removed 0 bases at V and 0 bases at J, with 12 bases between. The CDR3 has 16 residues. The CDR3 loop is CASSLVGGHMNTEAFF. The CDR3 region has the DNA TGCGCCAGCAGCTTGGTTGGGGGCCACATGAACACTGAAGCTTTCTTT.

The rearrangement links TRBV28 to TRBJ2-7, with 7 bases aligning to TRBD2. Trimming cost V 5 bases and J 5 bases; bases outside gene matches: 9. The CDR3 runs to 14 residues. Germline CDR1 is MDHEN and CDR2 is SYDVKM. CDR3: CASSPPVAGDEQYF. Here the CDR3 DNA reads TGTGCCAGCAGTCCCCCCGTGGCGGGAGACGAGCAGTACTTC.

The rearrangement joins TRBV7-9 to TRBJ1-1; D is undetermined. Germline CDR1 is SEHNR and CDR2 is FQNEAQ (reference sequence). Trimming removed 0 bases from V and 3 bases from J, with 5 bases in between. CDR3 size: 13 residues. This chain's CDR3 is CASSLALDTEAFF. The DNA of the CDR3 is TGTGCCAGCAGCTTAGCACTGGACACTGAAGCTTTCTTT.

The rearrangement links TRBV27 to TRBJ1-1; 7 positions match TRBD1. V dropped 6 bases and J dropped 0; count of bases not matched to a gene: 10. Germline assignment: CDR1 MNHEY and CDR2 SMNVEV (reference sequence). The CDR3 is made up of 16 amino acids. The CDR3 sequence: CASRDRLAIMNTEAFF. DNA of the CDR3: TGTGCCAGCAGGGACAGGCTGGCTATTATGAACACTGAAGCTTTCTTT.

The chain joins TRBV28 to TRBJ2-2, with D perhaps matching TRBD2 (6 bases). The CDR3 has 14 residues. The V gene lost 6 bases and the J gene lost 5 bases, with 13 bases spanning the gap. In germline, CDR1 is MDHEN, CDR2 SYDVKM. The CDR3 DNA is TGTGCCAGCAGCCCGCTGACTAGGACCGGGGAGCTGTTTTTT. Translation gives CASSPLTRTGELFF.

This clone appeared a few times. V gene TRBV7-2 combines with J gene TRBJ2-5, with 8 bases matching TRBD1. Trimming removed 6 bases from V and 4 bases from J; junction bases left unmatched: 4. The CDR3 covers 13 residues. Germline V gives CDR1 SGHTA, CDR2 FQGNSA. The CDR3 nucleotides read TGTGCCAGCAGAAGAGACAGGGGAGAGACCCAGTACTTC. This gives the protein CASRRDRGETQYF.

The genes are TRBV5-1 and TRBJ2-2; 7 bases fit TRBD1. Trimming took 1 base from V and 2 from J; bases not matched to a gene: 2. This CDR3 is 15 amino acids long. Germline V gene lookup returns CDR1 SGHRS and CDR2 YFSETQ. The CDR3 DNA follows: TGCGCCAGCAGCTTGAACAGGGGCAACACCGGGGAGCTGTTTTTT. Translation gives CASSLNRGNTGELFF.

This chain uses TRBV27 with TRBJ2-7, with 12 bases that match TRBD2. Losses at the gene ends were 8 bases for V and 1 base for J; bases not matched to a gene: 12. The V gene's germline CDR1 is MNHEY and CDR2 SMNVEV (reference sequence). The CDR3 contains 17 residues. CDR3 protein: CASRRATSGSSSYEQYF. The DNA for the CDR3 is TGTGCCAGCCGTAGGGCGACTAGCGGGAGTAGTTCCTACGAGCAGTACTTC.

This chain links TRBV19 with TRBJ1-1; D may be TRBD1 (5 bases). V lost 5 bases, J lost 0 bases, and 19 bases lay in between. The CDR3 loop spans 17 amino acids. Germline V gene sequence: CDR1 LNHDA, CDR2 SQIVND (reference sequence). CDR3 residues: CASSVPGLQGLNTEAFF. Here the CDR3 DNA reads TGTGCCAGTAGTGTCCCGGGACTCCAAGGCCTGAACACTGAAGCTTTCTTT.

This chain links TRBV9 with TRBJ2-1; D is ambiguous. The germline CDR1 and CDR2 sequences are SGDLS and YYNGEE. Trimming removed 3 bases at V and 9 bases at J, with 13 bases between. The CDR3 consists of 13 residues. The CDR3 sequence is CASSAFDSTEQFF. The CDR3 coding sequence is TGTGCCAGCAGCGCCTTCGACTCTACTGAGCAGTTCTTC.

V gene TRBV9 combines with J gene TRBJ2-7, with 9 positions matching TRBD1. In germline, CDR1 is SGDLS, CDR2 YYNGEE. V was pared by 3 bases and J by 5 bases, with 12 bases of the junction left unmatched. The CDR3 extends over 16 amino acids. The CDR3 bases are TGTGCCAGCAGCGCATCGGGCGGGACAGGGAGCCACGAGCAGTACTTC. This sequence encodes CASSASGGTGSHEQYF.

The V gene is TRBV28, the J gene TRBJ2-2; TRBD1 matches at 7 bases. The CDR3 runs 15 residues. The germline V gene encodes CDR1 MDHEN and CDR2 SYDVKM. Germline trimming cut 5 bases from V and 1 base from J; bases unmatched to any gene: 4. Written as DNA, the CDR3 is TGTGCCAGCAGTGTGACAGGGTTGAACACCGGGGAGCTGTTTTTT. Residues: CASSVTGLNTGELFF.

This clone has just a few counts. The chain couples TRBV6-5 to TRBJ2-2; weak D call: TRBD1 (6 bases). Germline CDR1 is MNHEY and CDR2 is SVGAGI. The CDR3 spans 13 residues. Trimming shortened V by 8 bases and J by 4 bases, and 11 bases separated the two germline ends. CDR3 coding DNA: TGTGCCAGCGGGAAAGGGGGCACCGGGGAGCTGTTTTTT. It translates to CASGKGGTGELFF.

V is TRBV9 and J is TRBJ2-5; tentative D call: TRBD2 (6 bases). The CDR3 extends over 15 amino acids. Trimming shortened V by 0 bases and J by 1 base, and 10 bases separated the two germline ends. Germline-derived CDR1 and CDR2 are SGDLS and YYNGEE. CDR3 sequence (DNA): TGTGCCAGCAGCGTAGTGGGGGACTCCCAAGAGACCCAGTACTTC. Its protein is CASSVVGDSQETQYF. Using reference TRBV9 and TRBJ2-5 for the parts outside the CDR3, the full variable domain is DSGVTQTPKHLITATGQRVTLRCSPRSGDLSVYWYQQSLDQGLQFLIQYYNGEERAKGNILERFSAQQFPDLHSELNLSSLELGDSALYFCASSVVGDSQETQYFGPGTRLLVL.

Only a few counts were recorded for this clone. The rearrangement links TRBV28 to TRBJ1-4, with D unresolved. The CDR3 covers 12 residues. Per the germline V gene, CDR1 is MDHEN and CDR2 is SYDVKM. V lost 3 bases and J 10 bases, leaving 9 bases between the germline ends. The chain's CDR3 is CASSFRTGKLFF. In nucleotides, the CDR3 is TGTGCCAGCAGTTTCCGAACGGGAAAACTGTTTTTT.

The V call is TRBV20-1, the J call TRBJ2-7; D not resolved. Germline V gene data show CDR1 as DFQATT and CDR2 as SNEGSKA (reference sequence). CDR3 length: 11 residues. Deletions cut 4 bases from V and 3 bases from J, with 7 bases between. The CDR3 DNA is TGCAGTGCTACTTTTGTCTACGAGCAGTACTTC. Translating it yields CSATFVYEQYF.

This chain connects TRBV6-1 to TRBJ1-1; 7 bases are a match to TRBD1. The CDR3 contains 14 residues. The germline CDR1 and CDR2 sequences are MNHNS and SASEGT. V gave up 1 base and J gave up 9 bases; unmatched junction bases: 8. As DNA, the CDR3 is TGTGCCAGCAGTGAAGGCCCAGACAGGGAGCAAGCTTTCTTT. It specifies CASSEGPDREQAFF.

The genes are TRBV29-1 and TRBJ2-1; TRBD2 matches 8 bases. Germline lookup yields CDR1 SQVTM and CDR2 ANQGSEA. Unmatched junction bases numbered 9, after V lost 4 bases and J lost 10 bases. CDR3 size: 13 residues. For the CDR3, the DNA is TGCAGCGTTGCGGGGACTAGTTTTGGAGAGCAGTTCTTC. It translates to CSVAGTSFGEQFF.